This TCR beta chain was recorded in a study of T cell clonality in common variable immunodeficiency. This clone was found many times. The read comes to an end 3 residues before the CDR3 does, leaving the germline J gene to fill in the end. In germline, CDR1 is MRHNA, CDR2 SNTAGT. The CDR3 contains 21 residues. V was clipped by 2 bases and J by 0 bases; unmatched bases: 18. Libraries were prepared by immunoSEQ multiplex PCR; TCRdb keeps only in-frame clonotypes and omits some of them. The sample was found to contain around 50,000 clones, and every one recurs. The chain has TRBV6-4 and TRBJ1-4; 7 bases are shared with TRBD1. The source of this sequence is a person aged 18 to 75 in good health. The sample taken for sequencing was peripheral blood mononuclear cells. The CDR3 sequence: CASSDTPSRQGNLATNEKLFF. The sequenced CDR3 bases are TGTGCCAGCAGTGACACCCCGTCGAGACAGGGCAACCTTGCAACTAATGAAAAA.